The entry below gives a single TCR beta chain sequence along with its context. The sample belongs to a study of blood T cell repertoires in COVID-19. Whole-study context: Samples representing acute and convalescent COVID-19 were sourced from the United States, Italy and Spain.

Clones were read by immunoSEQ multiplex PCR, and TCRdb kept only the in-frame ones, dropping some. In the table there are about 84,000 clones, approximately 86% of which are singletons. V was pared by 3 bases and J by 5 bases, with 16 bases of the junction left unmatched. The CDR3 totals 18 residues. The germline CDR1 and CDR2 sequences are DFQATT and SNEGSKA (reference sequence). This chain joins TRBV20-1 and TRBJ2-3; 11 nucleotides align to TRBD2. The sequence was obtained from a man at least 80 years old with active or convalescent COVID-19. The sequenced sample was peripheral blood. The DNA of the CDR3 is TGCAGTGCTAGTACACTAGCGGGAGCCGGGTTGGGGCAAGATACGCAGTATTTT. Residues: CSASTLAGAGLGQDTQYF.